Detailed here is one T cell receptor (beta chain). No antigen is known for it. Trimming pared 2 bases from V and 1 base from J, leaving 10 bases between. In germline, CDR1 is DFQATT, CDR2 SNEGSKA (reference sequence). The CDR3 consists of 14 residues. These data belong to a study of T-cell memory formation after mild COVID-19. Study context: There were largely donor-specific TCR clusters.

Study-level points and caveats: In pre-infection memory, a portion of responding clones appeared, which suggested that cross-reactive memory joined.

TCRdb ran MiXCR on the 5' RACE reads and lists one entry per CDR3 protein. The repertoire holds around 530,000 distinct CDR3 sequences, with roughly 21% as singletons. The chain links TRBV20-1 to TRBJ2-3; possible D gene TRBD2, 5 bases. Sequencing was carried out using PBMCs or a T cell subset sorted from them (not recorded which). The TCR comes from an adult woman who had mild COVID-19 (a few samples of this study predate the infection). Cell type and time point are not known. The CDR3 region is CSARSFGGTDTQYF. CDR3 coding DNA: TGCAGTGCTAGATCATTCGGGGGCACAGATACGCAGTATTTT.